What follows are 26 T cell receptor beta chains derived from one specimen sequenced in a study of OX40 agonist ivuxolimab in advanced cancers. Only in-frame clones appear in the TCRdb table, and some are missing; sequencing was by immunoSEQ multiplex PCR. The repertoire has 74,000 or so clones, under 95% of them found once; the top ten carry around 15%. This specimen consisted of CD4+ or CD8+ T cells sorted from blood, obtained in a trial of the OX40 agonist ivuxolimab. The receptors stem from an adult with an advanced solid tumor such as melanoma, head and neck, liver or kidney cancer.

The chain recombines TRBV10-3 with TRBJ2-7; no clear D. The CDR3 has 13 residues. From germline, CDR1 is ENHRY and CDR2 SYGVKD. V was shortened by 3 bases and J by 4 bases, with 10 bases between the two germline ends. This chain's CDR3 is CAISEGYPYEQYF. Here the CDR3 DNA reads TGTGCCATCAGTGAAGGATACCCATACGAGCAGTACTTC.

The gene calls are TRBV9 and TRBJ2-3; D may be TRBD2 (7 bases). V was trimmed by 3 bases and J by 4 bases, leaving 9 bases between them. The length of the CDR3 is 13 residues. CDR1 is SGDLS, CDR2 YYNGEE, per germline. The CDR3 nucleotides are TGTGCCAGCAGCGGGGGGGGCGCAGATACGCAGTATTTT. Translating it yields CASSGGGADTQYF.

The V call is TRBV7-8, the J call TRBJ1-6, with 7 positions matching TRBD1. V was clipped by 4 bases and J by 0 bases; unmatched bases: 15. CDR3 size: 20 residues. Germline V CDR1 and CDR2: SGHVS, FQNEAQ. The CDR3 protein is CASSSRDSSSLSSYNSPLHF. The CDR3 bases are TGTGCCAGCAGCTCCCGGGACAGTTCTAGTTTGAGCTCCTATAATTCACCCCTCCACTTT. Together with reference TRBV7-8 and TRBJ1-6, the CDR3 gives the full variable domain: GAGVSQSPRYKVAKRGQDVALRCDPISGHVSLFWYQQALGQGPEFLTYFQNEAQLDKSGLPSDRFFAERPEGSVSTLKIQRTQQEDSAVYLCASSSRDSSSLSSYNSPLHFGNGTRLTVT.

This chain connects TRBV9 to TRBJ2-7; 7 bases map to TRBD1. CDR1 and CDR2 (germline): SGDLS, YYNGEE. This CDR3 is 13 amino acids long. V lost 0 bases, J lost 5 bases, and 2 bases stayed unmatched. DNA of the CDR3: TGTGCCAGCAGCGTAGGACAGGGAAACGAGCAGTACTTC. Translating it yields CASSVGQGNEQYF.

The CDR3 is CATSRDGWGAGVSYEQYF. The CDR3 DNA follows: TGTGCCACCAGCAGAGATGGCTGGGGGGCGGGAGTCTCCTACGAGCAGTACTTC. The V call is TRBV15, the J call TRBJ2-7; D perhaps matches TRBD2 (7 bases). Germline CDR1 LNHNV, CDR2 YYDKDF (reference sequence). This CDR3 has 18 amino acids. Trimming took 0 bases from V and 0 from J, leaving 18 bases between them.

The sample holds a few counts of this clone. This chain uses TRBV5-4 with TRBJ1-4, with 7 bases lining up with TRBD1. V lost 0 bases to trimming and J lost 8 bases; unmatched junction nucleotides: 4. Germline V lookup: CDR1 SGHNT, CDR2 YYREEE (reference sequence). The CDR3 extends over 14 amino acids. Written as DNA, the CDR3 is TGTGCCAGCAGCTTGGGGGACAGAGAAGAAAAACTGTTTTTT. Its translation: CASSLGDREEKLFF.

With regard to this clone: The sample has other DNA sequences that encode this CDR3 too. The genes are TRBV11-2 and TRBJ2-7; D remains ambiguous. Trimming shortened V by 1 base and J by 0 bases, and 4 bases separated the two germline ends. The CDR3 covers 13 residues. Germline V gene sequence: CDR1 SGHAT, CDR2 FQNNGV. This chain's CDR3 is CASSLGSSYEQYF. The CDR3 nucleotides are TGTGCCAGCAGCTTAGGAAGCTCCTACGAGCAGTACTTC.

The V and J genes are TRBV6-5 and TRBJ1-5, with no clear D. V shed 0 bases and J shed 7 bases, with 10 bases lying between them. CDR1 MNHEY and CDR2 SVGAGI come from the germline V gene. The CDR3 length is 14 residues. Written as DNA, the CDR3 is TGTGCCAGCAGTTACTCAGGGAACGGGCAGCCCCAGCATTTT. It specifies CASSYSGNGQPQHF.

The J gene is TRBJ1-2, the V gene TRBV7-9; 7 nucleotides agree with TRBD1. The V segment lost 2 bases and the J segment 5 bases; nucleotides outside the gene matches: 5. The germline V gene has CDR1 SEHNR and CDR2 FQNEAQ (reference sequence). This CDR3 region has 14 residues. DNA for the CDR3: TGTGCCAGCAGCTTAAGGGGGCCGGGGTATGGCTACACCTTC. Residues: CASSLRGPGYGYTF.

V gene TRBV6-1 combines with J gene TRBJ1-2, with D perhaps TRBD1 (6 bases). Trimming left V 1 base short and J 4 bases short, with 16 bases between. Germline V CDR1 and CDR2: MNHNS, SASEGT. This CDR3 has 16 amino acids. Written as DNA, the CDR3 is TGTGCCAGCAGTGAAGAACAGGGCCCTAGAATCTATGGCTACACCTTC. Translated: CASSEEQGPRIYGYTF.

The DNA of the CDR3 is TGTGCCACCGACAGACAGGGAGCTCAAGAGACCCAGTACTTC. Translated: CATDRQGAQETQYF. This chain joins TRBV6-1 and TRBJ2-5; TRBD1 agrees at 7 bases. Germline values: CDR1 MNHNS, CDR2 SASEGT. CDR3 size: 14 residues. The ends lost 10 bases at V and 2 bases at J; junction bases unmatched: 10.

The V gene is TRBV2, the J gene TRBJ2-1; TRBD2 agrees at 8 bases. Unmatched junction bases numbered 21, after V lost 3 bases and J lost 8 bases. Germline V CDR1 and CDR2: SNHLY, FYNNEI. The CDR3 consists of 19 residues. The CDR3 nucleotides are TGTGCCAGCAGTGATGGCGCTAGCGGGCCAGGGGCCGGCCTAGATGAGCAGTTCTTC. This translates into CASSDGASGPGAGLDEQFF.

CDR3 nucleotides: TGTGCCAGCAGCATCGGAGGAGGGCAAGAGACCCAGTACTTC. Translated, it gives CASSIGGGQETQYF. This sequence joins TRBV9 and TRBJ2-5; TRBD2 is a possible D gene (6 bases). The CDR3 is made up of 14 amino acids. The V gene lost 4 bases and the J gene lost 2 bases, with 12 bases spanning the gap. Germline values: CDR1 SGDLS, CDR2 YYNGEE.

The chain couples TRBV4-1 to TRBJ2-7; 11 bases map to TRBD2. Germline CDR1 reads MGHRA; CDR2 reads YSYEKL. This CDR3 spans 15 amino acids. V was clipped by 4 bases and J by 2 bases; unmatched bases: 4. CDR3 amino acids: CASSPTSGETYEQYF. CDR3 DNA sequence: TGCGCCAGCAGCCCGACTAGCGGGGAAACCTACGAGCAGTACTTC.

The V gene is TRBV4-1, the J gene TRBJ1-5, with TRBD1 matching 7 bases. The CDR3 consists of 15 residues. CDR1 is MGHRA, CDR2 YSYEKL, per germline. V lost 1 base to trimming and J lost 3 bases; unmatched junction nucleotides: 3. CDR3 in amino acids: CASSQVGTANQPQHF. The CDR3 coding sequence is TGCGCCAGCAGCCAAGTAGGGACAGCCAATCAGCCCCAGCATTTT.

This chain uses TRBV5-4 with TRBJ1-2, with 8 bases lining up with TRBD1. The CDR3 runs to 14 residues. J gave up 4 bases and V 5 bases, and 7 bases lay outside the gene matches. CDR1 is SGHNT, CDR2 YYREEE, per germline (reference sequence). The CDR3 DNA reads TGTGCCAGCAGTCATTATACAGGGGGCTATGGCTACACCTTC. This gives the protein CASSHYTGGYGYTF. Full variable domain (rest looked up from reference TRBV5-4 and TRBJ1-2): ETGVTQSPTHLIKTRGQQVTLRCSSQSGHNTVSWYQQALGQGPQFIFQYYREEENGRGNFPPRFSGLQFPNYSSELNVNALELDDSALYLCASSHYTGGYGYTFGSGTRLTVV.

V and J are TRBV14 and TRBJ2-7; D gene ambiguous. CDR3 length: 13 residues. Trimming cost V 5 bases and J 2 bases, with 10 bases left between them. Germline CDR1 is SGHDN and CDR2 is FVKESK. The CDR3 spells CASSAGRTYEQYF. CDR3 DNA: TGTGCCAGCAGCGCCGGCCGGACCTACGAGCAGTACTTC.

The rearrangement joins TRBV7-2 to TRBJ1-2, with TRBD1 matching 7 bases. Germline V CDR1 and CDR2: SGHTA, FQGNSA. Germline trimming cut 0 bases from V and 3 bases from J; bases unmatched to any gene: 1. The CDR3 spans 14 residues. CDR3 nucleotide sequence: TGTGCCAGCAGCTTAGCAGGGGGCCACTATGGCTACACCTTC. It translates to CASSLAGGHYGYTF. Together with reference TRBV7-2 and TRBJ1-2, the CDR3 gives the full variable domain: GAGVSQSPSNKVTEKGKDVELRCDPISGHTALYWYRQSLGQGLEFLIYFQGNSAPDKSGLPSDRFSAERTGGSVSTLTIQRTQQEDSAVYLCASSLAGGHYGYTFGSGTRLTVV.

The CDR3 loop reads CATSNSGGTGHEQFF. In DNA, the CDR3 is TGTGCCACCAGCAACTCAGGGGGGACAGGGCATGAGCAGTTCTTC. The chain combines TRBV15 with TRBJ2-1; 9 bases are shared with TRBD1. This CDR3 spans 15 amino acids. Trimming took 4 bases from V and 8 from J; bases not matched to a gene: 9. Germline V CDR1 and CDR2: LNHNV, YYDKDF (reference sequence).

This rearrangement joins TRBV4-3 to TRBJ1-2; D uncertain. The CDR3 has 11 residues. Deletions cut 6 bases from V and 5 bases from J, with 7 bases between. Germline V gene lookup returns CDR1 LGHNA and CDR2 YSLEER. In DNA form, the CDR3 reads TGCGCCAGCAGGGAAGGGTATGGCTACACCTTC. It translates to CASREGYGYTF.

This chain links TRBV27 with TRBJ2-1; D not certain. V was shortened by 7 bases and J by 0 bases, with 10 bases between the two germline ends. The CDR3 has 14 residues. The germline V gene encodes CDR1 MNHEY and CDR2 SMNVEV (reference sequence). The CDR3 DNA reads TGTGCCAGCAAGGACCCGAGCTCCTACAATGAGCAGTTCTTC. Amino acids: CASKDPSSYNEQFF.

This chain connects TRBV6-1 to TRBJ1-1, with unresolved D. CDR1 and CDR2 (germline): MNHNS, SASEGT. The V end lost 1 base, the J end lost 6 bases, and 15 bases lay between the germline ends. The CDR3 consists of 15 residues. The chain's CDR3 is CASSEEYHELPEAFF. CDR3 nucleotide sequence: TGTGCCAGCAGTGAAGAATATCACGAATTACCTGAAGCTTTCTTT.

CDR3 sequence: CASTPGPLFSTDTQYF. As DNA, the CDR3 is TGTGCCAGCACTCCGGGCCCTTTGTTTAGCACAGATACGCAGTATTTT. The chain is built from TRBV6-6 and TRBJ2-3, with D unresolved. CDR3 length: 16 amino acids. Germline V gene data show CDR1 as MNHNY and CDR2 as SVGAGI (reference sequence). Trimming took 7 bases from V and 0 from J, leaving 17 bases between them.

The chain combines TRBV7-2 with TRBJ2-5; 8 nucleotides align to TRBD1. J gave up 2 bases and V 3 bases, and 5 bases lay outside the gene matches. CDR3 length equals 15 residues. Germline V gives CDR1 SGHTA, CDR2 FQGNSA. DNA of the CDR3: TGTGCCAGCAGCTTGGGGACAGGACTACAAGAGACCCAGTACTTC. Protein product: CASSLGTGLQETQYF.

The CDR3 sequence is CASSLGISSYEQYF. The CDR3, as DNA: TGTGCCAGCAGCTTAGGAATCTCCTCCTACGAGCAGTACTTC. The rearrangement links TRBV7-9 to TRBJ2-7, with unresolved D. Deletions cut 1 base from V and 0 bases from J, with 7 bases between. Germline CDR1 reads SEHNR; CDR2 reads FQNEAQ (reference sequence). The CDR3 extends over 14 amino acids.

This sequence joins TRBV9 and TRBJ2-7; TRBD2 agrees at 11 bases. CDR3 size: 16 residues. Germline CDR1 reads SGDLS; CDR2 reads YYNGEE. V lost 3 bases, J lost 2 bases, and 7 bases stayed unmatched. The CDR3 nucleotides are TGTGCCAGCAGCGGCGAGACTAGCGGGGCCACCTACGAGCAGTACTTC. Amino acid sequence: CASSGETSGATYEQYF.